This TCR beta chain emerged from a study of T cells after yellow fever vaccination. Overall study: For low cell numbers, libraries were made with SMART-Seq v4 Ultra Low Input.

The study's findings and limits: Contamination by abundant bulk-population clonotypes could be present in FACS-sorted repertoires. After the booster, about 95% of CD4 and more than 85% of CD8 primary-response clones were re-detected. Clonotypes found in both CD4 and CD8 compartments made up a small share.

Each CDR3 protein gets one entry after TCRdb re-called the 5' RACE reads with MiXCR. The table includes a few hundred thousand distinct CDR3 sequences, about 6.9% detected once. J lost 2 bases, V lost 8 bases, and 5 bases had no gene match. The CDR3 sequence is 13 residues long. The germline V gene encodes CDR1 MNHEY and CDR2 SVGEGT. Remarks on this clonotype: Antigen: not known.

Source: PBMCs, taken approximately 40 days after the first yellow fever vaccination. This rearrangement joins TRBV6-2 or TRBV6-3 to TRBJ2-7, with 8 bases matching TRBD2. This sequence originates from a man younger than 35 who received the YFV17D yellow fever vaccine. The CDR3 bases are TGTGCCAGCTTACCGGGACTAGCCTACGAGCAGTACTTC. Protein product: CASLPGLAYEQYF.